This paragraph reports one TCR beta chain. Clones were sequenced by immunoSEQ multiplex PCR, and TCRdb holds only the in-frame ones, with some missing. This sample has over 100,000 clones, with around 90% found just once. The entry originates in a study of T cell changes during pregnancy in multiple sclerosis. Per germline, CDR1 LGHNA and CDR2 YNFKEQ. V lost 3 bases and J 4 bases, leaving 12 bases between the germline ends. The CDR3 extends over 15 amino acids. The chain carries TRBV4-2 and TRBJ2-2; tentatively, D is TRBD2 (7 bases). The TCR sequence derives from a female donor with multiple sclerosis, enrolled in a pregnancy study. The sequencing used peripheral blood, collected in the third trimester of pregnancy. Here the CDR3 reads CASSQAGALTGELFF. CDR3 in DNA: TGTGCCAGCAGCCAGGCGGGGGCCCTCACCGGGGAGCTGTTTTTT.